This T cell receptor beta chain was profiled in a study of blood T cell repertoires in COVID-19. Study-wide background: Acute and convalescent COVID-19 samples came from the United States, Italy and Spain. The cDNA or gDNA used as material had been derived from T cells, B-cell-depleted T cells, or PBMCs.

Per the authors' pipeline: The assay estimated nucleated cells by amplifying reference gene primers. Assay used: immunoSEQ multiplex PCR; TCRdb lists only in-frame clones, some missing. Clonal size and the V and J genes are those of that table, whereas D and trimming came from the DNA. The sample holds 150,000 to 200,000 clones, approximately 95% seen once. The sequence came from a woman aged 45-60 years with acute or convalescent COVID-19. Sequencing was performed on peripheral blood.

CDR3 bases: TGTGCCAGCAGTTACTCCCGGGGTTCCCCGAACACTGAAGCTTTCTTT. Translated: CASSYSRGSPNTEAFF. The rearrangement links TRBV6-6 to TRBJ1-1, with D unresolved. V was trimmed by 0 bases and J by 1 base, leaving 12 bases between them. The CDR3 contains 16 residues. CDR1 is MNHNY, CDR2 SVGAGI, per germline (reference sequence).